Following are 27 T cell receptor beta chains from one sample sequenced in a study of control samples from healthy donors and cancer patients. Libraries were prepared by immunoSEQ multiplex PCR; TCRdb keeps only in-frame clonotypes and omits some of them. The sample carries about 410,000 clones, roughly 90% recorded once. The sample comprised PBMCs. These receptors originate from a man between 40 and 49 years old with head and neck cancer.

The chain has TRBV5-6 and TRBJ2-1, with D possibly matching TRBD2 (7 bases). V lost 4 bases and J lost 7, with 18 bases in between. This CDR3 spans 15 amino acids. CDR1 and CDR2 from the germline V gene are SGHDT and YYEEEE. DNA for the CDR3: TGTGCCAGCAGCCTTGGGGGAGGGGGTTGGAATGAGCAGTTCTTC. Translated, it gives CASSLGGGGWNEQFF. Complete variable domain (other parts from reference TRBV5-6 and TRBJ2-1): DAGVTQSPTHLIKTRGQQVTLRCSPKSGHDTVSWYQQALGQGPQFIFQYYEEEERQRGNFPDRFSGHQFPNYSSELNVNALLLGDSALYLCASSLGGGGWNEQFFGPGTRLTVL.

The chain joins TRBV10-3 to TRBJ2-1, with a weak D call TRBD2 (6 bases). The CDR3 runs 15 residues. Trimming removed 6 bases at V and 6 bases at J, with 18 bases between. Germline V lookup: CDR1 ENHRY, CDR2 SYGVKD. DNA of the CDR3: TGTGCCATCAGCCTCGGGACGGGAGCCCGCAATGAGCAGTTCTTC. This gives the protein CAISLGTGARNEQFF.

This clone was seen more than once but under ten times. The rearrangement links TRBV4-2 to TRBJ2-1, with 10 bases that match TRBD2. The length of the CDR3 is 15 residues. V lost 2 bases to trimming and J lost 7 bases; unmatched junction nucleotides: 5. In germline, CDR1 is LGHNA, CDR2 YNFKEQ. CDR3 nucleotides: TGTGCCAGCAGCCAATCCCTAGCGGGGGTGAATGAGCAGTTCTTC. As protein: CASSQSLAGVNEQFF.

V usage is TRBV13 and J usage is TRBJ2-5, with TRBD2 matching 12 bases. CDR3 length: 14 residues. J gave up 5 bases and V 8 bases, and 6 bases lay outside the gene matches. Per germline, CDR1 PRHDT and CDR2 FYEKMQ (reference sequence). CDR3 in amino acids: CASSSGRVRETQYF. CDR3 sequence (DNA): TGTGCCAGCTCTAGCGGGAGGGTCCGGGAGACCCAGTACTTC.

The gene calls are TRBV6-5 and TRBJ1-4, with 7 bases lining up with TRBD1. Germline V CDR1 and CDR2: MNHEY, SVGAGI. Losses at the gene ends were 6 bases for V and 1 base for J; bases not matched to a gene: 5. This CDR3 has 15 amino acids. The CDR3: CASRTQGRTNEKLFF. The CDR3 nucleotides read TGTGCCAGCAGAACACAGGGGCGAACTAATGAAAAACTGTTTTTT.

The chain carries TRBV18 and TRBJ2-1; D may be TRBD1 (5 bases). This CDR3 contains 13 residues. The V gene lost 2 bases and the J gene lost 8 bases, with 10 bases spanning the gap. CDR1 is KGHSH, CDR2 LQKENI, per germline. The CDR3 spells CASSPDSRDEQFF. CDR3 in DNA: TGTGCCAGCTCACCAGACAGCCGGGATGAGCAGTTCTTC.

This clone was seen a single time. The gene calls are TRBV6-5 and TRBJ1-5; D is ambiguous. V lost 4 bases and J 3 bases, leaving 7 bases between the germline ends. Germline V gene data show CDR1 as MNHEY and CDR2 as SVGAGI. This CDR3 is built from 13 residues. The DNA for the CDR3 is TGTGCCAGCAGTTGGTGGGCCAATCAGCCCCAGCATTTT. Amino acid sequence: CASSWWANQPQHF.

CDR3 loop: CASSIGLAGITDTQYF. CDR3 bases: TGTGCCAGCAGCATAGGACTAGCGGGAATCACAGATACGCAGTATTTT. V and J are TRBV11-2 and TRBJ2-3; 12 positions agree with TRBD2. From germline, CDR1 is SGHAT and CDR2 FQNNGV. The CDR3 loop spans 16 amino acids. V shed 5 bases, J shed 2 bases, and the junction held 5 bases outside the gene matches.

This clone was seen once. V and J are TRBV5-1 and TRBJ1-5; 9 bases line up with TRBD1. This CDR3 is 15 amino acids long. CDR1 and CDR2 (germline): SGHRS, YFSETQ. Losses at the gene ends were 1 base for V and 2 bases for J; bases not matched to a gene: 1. The CDR3 is CASSLWTGGNQPQHF. The CDR3 DNA is TGCGCCAGCAGCTTGTGGACAGGGGGCAATCAGCCCCAGCATTTT.

The rearrangement links TRBV10-2 to TRBJ1-1; D ambiguous. From germline, CDR1 is WSHSY and CDR2 SAAADI. CDR3 length equals 13 residues. The ends were cut back, 0 bases at V and 0 bases at J, with 2 bases in the middle. The CDR3 DNA follows: TGCGCCAGCAGTGAGTCCTTGAACACTGAAGCTTTCTTT. Amino acids: CASSESLNTEAFF.

The chain uses TRBV11-2 and TRBJ1-6, with D perhaps TRBD1 (5 bases). The V gene lost 6 bases and the J gene lost 9 bases, with 9 bases spanning the gap. There are 12 residues in the CDR3. CDR1 and CDR2 from the germline V gene are SGHAT and FQNNGV. The CDR3 nucleotides read TGTGCCAGCAGTATCAGGGTTTCACCCCTCCACTTT. This gives the protein CASSIRVSPLHF. Drawing the rest from reference TRBV11-2 and TRBJ1-6, the complete variable domain is EAGVAQSPRYKIIEKRQSVAFWCNPISGHATLYWYQQILGQGPKLLIQFQNNGVVDDSQLPKDRFSAERLKGVDSTLKIQPAKLEDSAVYLCASSIRVSPLHFGNGTRLTVT.

The V call is TRBV5-6, the J call TRBJ1-4; 8 bases match TRBD1. Germline-derived CDR1 and CDR2 are SGHDT and YYEEEE. This CDR3 is 15 amino acids long. After removal of 4 bases from V and 8 bases from J, the junction contained 10 bases not matched to a gene. The CDR3 region has the DNA TGTGCCAGCAGCGAAGGACAGGGAATGGGAGAAAAACTGTTTTTT. It is translated as CASSEGQGMGEKLFF.

This clone was observed a few times. This rearrangement joins TRBV18 to TRBJ1-3; 7 positions agree with TRBD1. V gave up 6 bases and J gave up 4 bases; unmatched junction bases: 9. There are 15 residues in the CDR3. Germline values: CDR1 KGHSH, CDR2 LQKENI. The CDR3 protein is CASSPNRGGGNTIYF. CDR3 sequence (DNA): TGTGCCAGCTCTCCGAACAGGGGAGGAGGAAACACCATATATTTT.

The V call is TRBV18, the J call TRBJ1-2; TRBD1 might be the D (6 bases). V lost 1 base and J lost 7, with 16 bases in between. The CDR3 extends over 15 amino acids. Germline V gene data show CDR1 as KGHSH and CDR2 as LQKENI. CDR3 DNA: TGTGCCAGCTCACCACAGGAGGGCAGGGGCCTTGGCTACACCTTC. It encodes CASSPQEGRGLGYTF.

This clone has only one observation. This chain links TRBV6-2 or TRBV6-3 with TRBJ1-1; tentatively, D is TRBD1 (5 bases). The length of the CDR3 is 14 residues. The germline CDR1 and CDR2 sequences are MNHEY and SVGEGT. Trimming left V 5 bases short and J 6 bases short, with 16 bases between. Here the CDR3 DNA reads TGTGCCAGCAGTCTGCTAGGGGTCGGGGCTGAAGCTTTCTTT. This sequence encodes CASSLLGVGAEAFF.

V usage is TRBV25-1 and J usage is TRBJ2-7; D unclear. The germline V gene encodes CDR1 MGHDK and CDR2 SYGVNS. The CDR3 covers 15 residues. V was cut by 1 base and J by 6 bases, with 16 bases left in between. In DNA, the CDR3 is TGTGCCAGCAGTGAATCCTTCGGATCGGAAGGCGAGCAGTACTTC. This codes for CASSESFGSEGEQYF.

This clone was seen a single time. The chain has TRBV19 and TRBJ1-2; D is ambiguous. The germline V gene encodes CDR1 LNHDA and CDR2 SQIVND (reference sequence). The V gene lost 6 bases and the J gene lost 0 bases, with 17 bases spanning the gap. The CDR3 runs to 16 residues. CDR3 amino acids: CASSGIRAETNYGYTF. CDR3 nucleotides: TGTGCCAGTAGCGGGATTCGGGCGGAAACTAACTATGGCTACACCTTC.

The chain employs TRBV5-6 and TRBJ1-3; D is uncertain. CDR1 and CDR2 (germline): SGHDT, YYEEEE. The CDR3 loop spans 15 amino acids. Trimming removed 3 bases at V and 9 bases at J, with 19 bases between. The CDR3 nucleotides are TGTGCCAGCAGCTACATATCCCCGGACCCCACCACCATATATTTT. This sequence encodes CASSYISPDPTTIYF.

This clone was found once. J is TRBJ2-1 and V is TRBV6-4; 9 nucleotides match TRBD1. The CDR3 sequence is 15 residues long. J gave up 8 bases and V 2 bases, and 7 bases lay outside the gene matches. CDR1 is MRHNA, CDR2 SNTAGT, per germline. This chain's CDR3 is CASSDPGQGIHEQFF. CDR3 DNA: TGTGCCAGCAGTGACCCAGGACAGGGGATCCATGAGCAGTTCTTC.

This clone appeared a few times. This sequence joins TRBV10-1 and TRBJ1-6; D unclear. Germline V gene data show CDR1 as WNHNN and CDR2 as SYGVQD (reference sequence). The CDR3 runs to 17 residues. V was shortened by 6 bases and J by 2 bases, with 17 bases between the two germline ends. The CDR3: CASRSAKGIAYNSPLHF. The DNA of the CDR3 is TGCGCCAGCAGGTCCGCGAAAGGGATTGCCTATAATTCACCCCTCCACTTT.

The V gene is TRBV7-2, the J gene TRBJ2-7; D is perhaps TRBD2 (5 bases). Germline V gene lookup returns CDR1 SGHTA and CDR2 FQGNSA. The CDR3 has 14 amino acids. V gave up 1 base and J gave up 7 bases, with 14 bases separating them. The CDR3 nucleotides read TGTGCCAGCAGCTTAGACCTGGTCAGAGGGGAGCAGTACTTC. Amino acids: CASSLDLVRGEQYF.

The chain uses TRBV7-2 and TRBJ1-1; no clear D gene. V dropped 1 base and J dropped 12 bases, with 15 bases sitting between them. CDR1 and CDR2 (germline): SGHTA, FQGNSA. The CDR3 contains 13 residues. In nucleotides, the CDR3 is TGTGCCAGCAGCTTAGATCCGAGGAAGTTGACTTTCTTT. Translated: CASSLDPRKLTFF. The variable domain in full, completed from reference TRBV7-2 and TRBJ1-1, reads GAGVSQSPSNKVTEKGKDVELRCDPISGHTALYWYRQSLGQGLEFLIYFQGNSAPDKSGLPSDRFSAERTGGSVSTLTIQRTQQEDSAVYLCASSLDPRKLTFFGQGTRLTVV.

The chain carries TRBV2 and TRBJ2-7; TRBD1 might be the D (5 bases). Trimming pared 6 bases from V and 4 bases from J, leaving 10 bases between. From germline, CDR1 is SNHLY and CDR2 FYNNEI. The CDR3 is made up of 12 amino acids. The CDR3 sequence: CASRPDIYEQYF. In nucleotides, the CDR3 is TGTGCCAGCAGACCGGACATTTACGAGCAGTACTTC.

The V gene is TRBV30, the J gene TRBJ2-5; D may match TRBD1 or TRBD2 (5 bases each). The CDR3 spans 15 residues. Trimming pared 2 bases from V and 3 bases from J, leaving 16 bases between. Germline CDR1 is GTSNPN and CDR2 is SVGIG (reference sequence). The CDR3 loop reads CAWSTGTKYKETQYF. CDR3 coding DNA: TGTGCCTGGAGTACCGGGACGAAATACAAAGAGACCCAGTACTTC.

The chain links TRBV5-1 to TRBJ2-7, with 7 bases identical to TRBD1. CDR1 SGHRS and CDR2 YFSETQ come from the germline V gene. The CDR3 is 13 amino acids. Germline trimming cut 6 bases from V and 2 bases from J; bases unmatched to any gene: 5. CDR3 coding DNA: TGCGCCAGCAACGGACAGGTGGCCTACGAGCAGTACTTC. Translating gives CASNGQVAYEQYF. The entire variable domain, with the rest obtained from reference TRBV5-1 and TRBJ2-7, is as follows: KAGVTQTPRYLIKTRGQQVTLSCSPISGHRSVSWYQQTPGQGLQFLFEYFSETQRNKGNFPGRFSGRQFSNSRSEMNVSTLELGDSALYLCASNGQVAYEQYFGPGTRLTVT.

The V gene is TRBV29-1, the J gene TRBJ2-3, with D unclear. The V end lost 4 bases, the J end lost 0 bases, and 14 bases lay between the germline ends. The germline CDR1 and CDR2 sequences are SQVTM and ANQGSEA. This CDR3 comprises 15 residues. CDR3 loop: CSVVGRTPSTDTQYF. The CDR3, as DNA: TGCAGCGTTGTAGGACGGACCCCTAGCACAGATACGCAGTATTTT.

CDR3 nucleotides: TGTGCCAGCAGCCTAGCGGGAGGGCCTATAGATACGCAGTATTTT. Translated, it gives CASSLAGGPIDTQYF. The rearrangement links TRBV27 to TRBJ2-3; TRBD2 matches 12 bases. Trimming removed 6 bases from V and 5 bases from J; junction bases left unmatched: 6. In germline, CDR1 is MNHEY, CDR2 SMNVEV (reference sequence). The CDR3 covers 15 residues.